The rows below give T cell receptor beta chains drawn from one sample of a study of OX40 agonist ivuxolimab in advanced cancers. Assay: immunoSEQ multiplex PCR; the TCRdb copy retains only in-frame clones and omits some. Of around 90,000 clones listed, around 87% are singletons. The sample consisted of CD4+ or CD8+ T cells sorted from blood, taken in a trial of the OX40 agonist ivuxolimab. The receptors stem from an adult with an advanced solid tumor such as melanoma, head and neck, liver or kidney cancer. Each CDR3 is given with its conserved first and last residue.

v_call | cdr3_aa
TRBV7-3 | CASSLGPTNEKLFF
TRBV7-3 | CASSDKPRGTGELFF
TRBV6-1 | CASSDRAPPEQYF
TRBV6-1 | CASSSEGGGNNEQFF
TRBV5-1 | CASSEVTGSQFF
TRBV2 | CASSPRGTSSYNEQFF
TRBV5-1 | CASSLATGKNTEAFF
TRBV10-3 | CAISEGTSGGLHEQFF
TRBV6-5 | CASSYTTTGGEQYF
TRBV5-1 | CASSSHPAGGRNNEQFF
TRBV6-5 | CASSHPQGQRYEQYF
TRBV6-5 | CASSPLAGVGDTQYF
TRBV15 | CATRTGGPTDTQYF
TRBV6-1 | CATTFQPNSPLHF
TRBV5-1 | CASSFAGGEQYF
TRBV5-1 | CASSLNGGRTGELFF
TRBV2 | CASSNIVGETQYF
TRBV18 | CASSPFRDGNTIYF
TRBV4-3 | CASSGGQYNEQFF
TRBV7-2 | CASSAQGQSYNEQFF
TRBV10-1 | CARTGFYGYTF
TRBV6-1 | CASSALWTAISYNEQFF
TRBV15 | CATSRDLEAGRQPQHF
TRBV2 | CASRPWTSVLYEQYF
TRBV25-1 | CASSEPLGQGGYGYTF
TRBV4-1 | CASKDEGRFGNTIYF
TRBV21-1 | CASKPTGGDGGRNTEAFF
TRBV9 | CASSVAHRGLNYGYTF
TRBV2 | CASSGTGDYGYTF
TRBV7-9 | CASSLEAGNSGYTF
TRBV20-1 | CSASSGEAFF
TRBV12-5 | CASGLVLSQGNEQFF
TRBV2 | CASSVGQPHSGANVLTF
TRBV5-1 | CASSYEPGQGFNSYEQYF
TRBV19 | CASSRGVARNEKLFF
TRBV10-3 | CAISESEGETYGYTF
TRBV4-2 | CASSQRLAGFDSYEQYF
TRBV9 | CASSVTGHSGQPQHF
TRBV5-8 | CASGSSWGGLGGELFF
TRBV10-3 | CAIRTTGTGNTIYF
TRBV6-1 | CASSGQGVSGQPQHF
TRBV29-1 | CSVEGQGSGGPTDTQYF
TRBV5-1 | CASSLRDTYGYTF
TRBV5-1 | CASSLQGGGNQPQHF
TRBV15 | CATSRDLAGGFFEQYF
TRBV4-1 | CASSQVGSRTDTQYF
TRBV5-8 | CASSLALVASYEQYF
TRBV30 | CAWTLAQGRGLLLSNSPLHF
TRBV5-1 | CASSSLGGYGTDTQYF
TRBV6-1 | CASSEPGMNTEAFF